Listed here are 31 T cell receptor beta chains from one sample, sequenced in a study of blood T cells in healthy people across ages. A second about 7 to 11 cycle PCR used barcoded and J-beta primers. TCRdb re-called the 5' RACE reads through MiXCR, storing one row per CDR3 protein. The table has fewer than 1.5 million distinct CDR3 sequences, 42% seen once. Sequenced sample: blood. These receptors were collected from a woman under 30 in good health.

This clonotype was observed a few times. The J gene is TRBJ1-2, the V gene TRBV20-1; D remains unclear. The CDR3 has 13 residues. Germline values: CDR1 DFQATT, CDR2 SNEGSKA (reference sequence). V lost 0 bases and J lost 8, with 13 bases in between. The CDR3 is CSAREGLREGYTF. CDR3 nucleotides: TGCAGTGCTAGAGAAGGGTTGAGGGAAGGCTACACCTTC.

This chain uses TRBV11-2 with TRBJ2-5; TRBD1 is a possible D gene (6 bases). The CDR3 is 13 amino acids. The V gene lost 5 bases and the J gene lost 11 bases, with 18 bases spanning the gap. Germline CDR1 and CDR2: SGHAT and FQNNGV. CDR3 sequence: CASSVNRENEQYF. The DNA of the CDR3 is TGTGCCAGCAGCGTCAACAGGGAAAATGAGCAGTACTTC.

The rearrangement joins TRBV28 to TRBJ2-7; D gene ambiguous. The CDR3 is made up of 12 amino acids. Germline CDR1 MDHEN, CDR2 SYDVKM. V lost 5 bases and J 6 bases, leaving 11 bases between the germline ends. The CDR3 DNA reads TGTGCCAGCAGTCCCCTTTCCCGCGAGCAGTACTTC. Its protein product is CASSPLSREQYF.

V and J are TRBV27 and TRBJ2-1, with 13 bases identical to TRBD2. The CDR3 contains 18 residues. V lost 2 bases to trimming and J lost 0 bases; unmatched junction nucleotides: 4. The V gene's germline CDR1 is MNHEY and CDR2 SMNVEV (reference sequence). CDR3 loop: CASSLGLAGEGSYNEQFF. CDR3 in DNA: TGTGCCAGCAGTTTAGGACTAGCGGGAGAAGGCTCCTACAATGAGCAGTTCTTC.

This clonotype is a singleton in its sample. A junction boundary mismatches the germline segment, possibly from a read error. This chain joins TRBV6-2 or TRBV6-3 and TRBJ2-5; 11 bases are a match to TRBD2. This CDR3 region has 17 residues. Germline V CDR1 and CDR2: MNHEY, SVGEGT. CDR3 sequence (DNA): TGTGCCAGCAGTTATGGACTAGCGGGTTCGTACAGGGAGACCCAGTACTTT. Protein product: CASSYGLAGSYRETQYF.

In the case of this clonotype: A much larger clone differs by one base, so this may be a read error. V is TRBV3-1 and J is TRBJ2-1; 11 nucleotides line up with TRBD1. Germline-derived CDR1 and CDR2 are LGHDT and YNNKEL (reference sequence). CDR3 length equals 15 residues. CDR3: CASSQADRGHNGQFF. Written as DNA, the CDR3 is TGTGCCAGCAGCCAAGCGGACAGGGGGCACAATGGGCAGTTCTTC.

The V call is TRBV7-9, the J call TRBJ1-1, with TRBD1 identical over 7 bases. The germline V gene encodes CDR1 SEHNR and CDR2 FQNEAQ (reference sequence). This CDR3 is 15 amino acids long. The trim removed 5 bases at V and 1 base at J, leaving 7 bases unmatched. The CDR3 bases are TGTGCCAGCAGCATATACGACAGGGCGAACACTGAAGCTTTCTTT. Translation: CASSIYDRANTEAFF.

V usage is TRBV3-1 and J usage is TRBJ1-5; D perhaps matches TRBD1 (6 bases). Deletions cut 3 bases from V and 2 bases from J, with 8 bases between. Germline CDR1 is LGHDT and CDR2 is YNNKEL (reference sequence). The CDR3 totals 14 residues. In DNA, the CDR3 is TGTGCCAGCAGCCAGAGACAGGGCAATCAGCCCCAGCATTTT. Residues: CASSQRQGNQPQHF.

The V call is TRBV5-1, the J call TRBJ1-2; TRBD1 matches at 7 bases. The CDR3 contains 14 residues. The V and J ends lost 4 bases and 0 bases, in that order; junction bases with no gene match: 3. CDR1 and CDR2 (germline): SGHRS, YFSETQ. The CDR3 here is CASSATGANYGYTF. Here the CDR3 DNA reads TGCGCCAGCAGCGCAACAGGGGCTAACTATGGCTACACCTTC. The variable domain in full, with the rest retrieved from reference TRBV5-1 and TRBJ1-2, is KAGVTQTPRYLIKTRGQQVTLSCSPISGHRSVSWYQQTPGQGLQFLFEYFSETQRNKGNFPGRFSGRQFSNSRSEMNVSTLELGDSALYLCASSATGANYGYTFGSGTRLTVV.

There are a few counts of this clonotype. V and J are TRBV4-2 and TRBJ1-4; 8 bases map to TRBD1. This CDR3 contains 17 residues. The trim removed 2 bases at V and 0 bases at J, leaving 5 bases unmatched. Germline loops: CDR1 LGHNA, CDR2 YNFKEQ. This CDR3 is CASSQTGQGATNEKLFF. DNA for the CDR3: TGTGCCAGCAGCCAAACCGGACAGGGTGCAACTAATGAAAAACTGTTTTTT.

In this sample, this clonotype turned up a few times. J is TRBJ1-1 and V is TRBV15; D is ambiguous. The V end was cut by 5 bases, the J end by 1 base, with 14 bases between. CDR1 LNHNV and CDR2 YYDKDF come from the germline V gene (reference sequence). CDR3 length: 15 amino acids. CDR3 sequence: CATSVTSVGNTEAFF. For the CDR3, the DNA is TGTGCCACCAGCGTTACGTCCGTTGGGAACACTGAAGCTTTCTTT.

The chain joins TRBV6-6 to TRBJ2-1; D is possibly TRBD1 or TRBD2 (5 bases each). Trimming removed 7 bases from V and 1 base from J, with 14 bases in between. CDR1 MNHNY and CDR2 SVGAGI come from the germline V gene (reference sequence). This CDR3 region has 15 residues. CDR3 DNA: TGTGCCAGCACTACAAGGGGAGATTCCTACAATGAGCAGTTCTTC. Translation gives CASTTRGDSYNEQFF.

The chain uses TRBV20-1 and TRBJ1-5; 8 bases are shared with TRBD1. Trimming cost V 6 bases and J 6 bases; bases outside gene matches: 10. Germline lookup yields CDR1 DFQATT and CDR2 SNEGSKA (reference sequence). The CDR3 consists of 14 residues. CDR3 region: CSAISGGAGQPQHF. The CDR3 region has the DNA TGCAGTGCCATCTCAGGGGGCGCGGGTCAGCCCCAGCATTTT.

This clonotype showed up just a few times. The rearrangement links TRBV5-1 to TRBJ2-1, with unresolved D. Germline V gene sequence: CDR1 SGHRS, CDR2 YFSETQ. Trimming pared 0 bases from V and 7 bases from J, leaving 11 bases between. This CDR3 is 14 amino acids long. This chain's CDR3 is CASSLGAPFNEQFF. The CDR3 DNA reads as TGCGCCAGCAGCTTGGGAGCACCATTTAATGAGCAGTTCTTC.

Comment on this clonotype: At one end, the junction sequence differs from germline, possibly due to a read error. CDR3 amino acids: CASSFRDGKNEKPFF. The DNA of the CDR3 is TGCGCCAGCAGCTTTAGGGACGGGAAAAATGAAAAACCGTTTTTT. The chain links TRBV5-1 to TRBJ1-4; D is possibly TRBD1 (5 bases). Germline CDR1 and CDR2: SGHRS and YFSETQ. This CDR3 has 15 residues.

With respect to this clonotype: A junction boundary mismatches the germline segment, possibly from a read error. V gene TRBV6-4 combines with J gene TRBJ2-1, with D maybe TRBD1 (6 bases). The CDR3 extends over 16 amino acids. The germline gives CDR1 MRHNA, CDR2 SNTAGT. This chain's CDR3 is CAGSTSGHTFWNEQFF. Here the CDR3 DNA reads TGTGCCGGCAGTACATCGGGACATACTTTTTGGAATGAGCAGTTCTTC.

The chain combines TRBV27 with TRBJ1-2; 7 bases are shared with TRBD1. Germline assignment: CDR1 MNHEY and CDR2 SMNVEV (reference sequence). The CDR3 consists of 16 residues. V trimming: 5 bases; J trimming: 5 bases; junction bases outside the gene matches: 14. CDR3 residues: CASSPGQSSFLYGYTF. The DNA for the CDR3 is TGTGCCAGCAGTCCGGGACAGTCTTCCTTTCTGTATGGCTACACCTTC.

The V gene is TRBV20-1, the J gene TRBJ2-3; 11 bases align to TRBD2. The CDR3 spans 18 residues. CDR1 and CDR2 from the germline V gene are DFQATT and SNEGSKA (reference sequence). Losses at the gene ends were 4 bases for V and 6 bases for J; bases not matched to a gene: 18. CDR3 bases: TGCAGTGCTATACACCGACTAACGACTAGCGGGAAAACTGATACGCAGTATTTT. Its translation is CSAIHRLTTSGKTDTQYF.

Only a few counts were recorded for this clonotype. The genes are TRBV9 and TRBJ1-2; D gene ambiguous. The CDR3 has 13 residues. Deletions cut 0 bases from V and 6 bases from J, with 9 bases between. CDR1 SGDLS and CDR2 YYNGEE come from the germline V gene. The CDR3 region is CASSVGPQDGYTF. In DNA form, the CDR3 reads TGTGCCAGCAGCGTAGGCCCCCAGGATGGCTACACCTTC.

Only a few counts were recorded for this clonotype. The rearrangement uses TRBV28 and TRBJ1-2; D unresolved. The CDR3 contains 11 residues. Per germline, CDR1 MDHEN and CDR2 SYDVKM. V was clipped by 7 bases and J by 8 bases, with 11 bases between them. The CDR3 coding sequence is TGTGCCAGCACCGGAGGCGTGGGCTACACCTTC. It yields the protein CASTGGVGYTF.

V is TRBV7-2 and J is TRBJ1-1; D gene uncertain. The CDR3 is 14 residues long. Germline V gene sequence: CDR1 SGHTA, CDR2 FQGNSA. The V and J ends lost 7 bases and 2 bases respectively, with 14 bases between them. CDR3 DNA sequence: TGTGCCAGCACCCTAGACACCTTTAACACTGAAGCTTTCTTT. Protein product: CASTLDTFNTEAFF.

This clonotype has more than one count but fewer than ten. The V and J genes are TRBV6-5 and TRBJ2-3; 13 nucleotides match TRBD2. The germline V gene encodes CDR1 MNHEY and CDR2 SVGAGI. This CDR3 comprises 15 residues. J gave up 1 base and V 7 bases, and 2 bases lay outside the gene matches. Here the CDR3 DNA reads TGTGCCAGCACCACTAGCGGGAGGGGCACAGATACGCAGTATTTT. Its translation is CASTTSGRGTDTQYF.

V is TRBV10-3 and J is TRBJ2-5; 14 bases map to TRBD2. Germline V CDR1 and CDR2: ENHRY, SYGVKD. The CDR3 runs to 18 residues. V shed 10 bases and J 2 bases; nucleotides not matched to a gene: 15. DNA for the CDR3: TGTGCCACCAAAGCTCGACTAGCGGGGGGGCGAGGTCAAGAGACCCAGTACTTC. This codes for CATKARLAGGRGQETQYF.

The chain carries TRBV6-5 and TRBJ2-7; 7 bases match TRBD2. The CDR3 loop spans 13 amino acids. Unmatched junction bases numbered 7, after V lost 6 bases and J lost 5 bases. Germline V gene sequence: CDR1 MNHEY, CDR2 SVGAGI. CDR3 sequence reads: CASRSGLVDEQYF. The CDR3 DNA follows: TGTGCCAGCAGATCAGGACTAGTTGACGAGCAGTACTTC.

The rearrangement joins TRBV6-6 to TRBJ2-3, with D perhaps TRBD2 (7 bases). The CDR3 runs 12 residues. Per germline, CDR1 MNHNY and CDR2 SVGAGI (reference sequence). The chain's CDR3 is CALGGGSDTQYF. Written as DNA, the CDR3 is TGTGCGCTGGGAGGGGGTTCCGATACGCAGTATTTT.

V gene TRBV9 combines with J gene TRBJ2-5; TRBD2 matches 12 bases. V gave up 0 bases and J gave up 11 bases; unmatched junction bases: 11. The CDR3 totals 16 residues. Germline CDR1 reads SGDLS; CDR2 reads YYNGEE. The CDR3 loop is CASSVVPSGGAGEQYF. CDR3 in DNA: TGTGCCAGCAGCGTAGTTCCTAGCGGGGGGGCGGGTGAGCAGTACTTC.

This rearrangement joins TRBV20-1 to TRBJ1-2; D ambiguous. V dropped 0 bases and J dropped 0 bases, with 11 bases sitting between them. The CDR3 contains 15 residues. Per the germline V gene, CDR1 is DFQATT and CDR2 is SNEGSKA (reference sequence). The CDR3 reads CSARDTRRTNYGYTF. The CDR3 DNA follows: TGCAGTGCTAGAGATACACGACGGACTAACTATGGCTACACCTTC.

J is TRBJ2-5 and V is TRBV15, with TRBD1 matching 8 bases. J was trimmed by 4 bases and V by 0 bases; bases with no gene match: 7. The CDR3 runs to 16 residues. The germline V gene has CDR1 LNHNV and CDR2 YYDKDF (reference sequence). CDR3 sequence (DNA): TGTGCCACCAGCAGAGAGTCGGGACAGGATGGAGAGACCCAGTACTTC. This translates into CATSRESGQDGETQYF.

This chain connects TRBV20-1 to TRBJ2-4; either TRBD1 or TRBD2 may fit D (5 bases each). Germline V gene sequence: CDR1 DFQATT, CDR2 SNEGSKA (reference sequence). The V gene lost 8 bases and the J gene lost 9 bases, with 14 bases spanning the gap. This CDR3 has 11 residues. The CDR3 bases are TGCAGTATGGGGGACGCTGGCATTCAGTACTTC. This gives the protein CSMGDAGIQYF.

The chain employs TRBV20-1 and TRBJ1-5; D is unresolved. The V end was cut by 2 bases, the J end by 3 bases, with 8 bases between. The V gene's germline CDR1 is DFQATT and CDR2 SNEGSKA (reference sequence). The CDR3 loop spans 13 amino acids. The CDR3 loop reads CSARTGYNQPQHF. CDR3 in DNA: TGCAGTGCTAGAACGGGGTACAATCAGCCCCAGCATTTT.

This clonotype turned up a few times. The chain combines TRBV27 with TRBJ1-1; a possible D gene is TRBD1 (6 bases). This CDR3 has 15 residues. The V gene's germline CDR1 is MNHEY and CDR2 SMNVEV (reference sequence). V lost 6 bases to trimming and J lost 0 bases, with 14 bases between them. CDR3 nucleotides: TGTGCCAGCAGGACCTTACAGGGTGTGAACACTGAAGCTTTCTTT. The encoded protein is CASRTLQGVNTEAFF.